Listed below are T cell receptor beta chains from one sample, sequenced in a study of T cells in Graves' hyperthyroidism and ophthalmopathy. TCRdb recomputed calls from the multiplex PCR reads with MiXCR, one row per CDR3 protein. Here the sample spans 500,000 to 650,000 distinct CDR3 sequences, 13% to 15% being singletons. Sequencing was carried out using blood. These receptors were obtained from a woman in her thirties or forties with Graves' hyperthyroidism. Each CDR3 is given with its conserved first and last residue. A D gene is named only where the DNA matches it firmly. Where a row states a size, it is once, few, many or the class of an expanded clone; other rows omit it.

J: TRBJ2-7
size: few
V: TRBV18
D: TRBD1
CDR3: CASSPPNSFQGAIDEQYF
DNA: TGTGCCAGCTCACCACCGAATAGTTTCCAGGGGGCGATCGACGAGCAGTACTTC

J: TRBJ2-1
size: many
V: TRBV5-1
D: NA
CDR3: CASSGNRENNEQFF
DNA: TGCGCCAGCAGCGGGAACAGGGAAAACAATGAGCAGTTCTTC

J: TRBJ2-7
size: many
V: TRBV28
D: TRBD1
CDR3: CASSKTRDRALPEQYF
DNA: TGTGCCAGCAGTAAGACCAGGGACAGGGCCCTGCCCGAGCAGTACTTC

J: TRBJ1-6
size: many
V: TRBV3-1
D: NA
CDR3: CASSHASGDPLHF
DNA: TGTGCCAGCAGCCACGCATCAGGGGACCCCCTCCACTTT

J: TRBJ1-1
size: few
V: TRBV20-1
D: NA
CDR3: CSAQAGQGRVTEAFF
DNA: TGCAGTGCTCAGGCGGGGCAGGGGAGGGTGACTGAAGCTTTCTTT

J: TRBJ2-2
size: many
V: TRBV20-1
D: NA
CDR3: CSAKPTSNTGELFF
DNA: TGCAGTGCTAAGCCGACCTCGAACACCGGGGAGCTGTTTTTT

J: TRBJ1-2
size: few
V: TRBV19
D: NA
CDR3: CASSIHRGGYTF
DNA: TGTGCCAGTAGTATCCACCGCGGCGGCTACACCTTC

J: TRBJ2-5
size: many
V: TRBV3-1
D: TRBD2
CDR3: CASSEGLAGVKTQYF
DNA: TGTGCCAGCAGTGAAGGACTAGCGGGAGTTAAGACCCAGTACTTC

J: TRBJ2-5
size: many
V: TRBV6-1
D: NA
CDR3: CASSEGGHQETQYF
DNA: TGTGCCAGCAGTGAAGGGGGACACCAAGAGACCCAGTACTTC

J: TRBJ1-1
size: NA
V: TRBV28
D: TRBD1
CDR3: CASSFRAGGEAFF
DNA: TGTGCCAGCAGTTTTAGGGCAGGGGGTGAAGCTTTCTTT

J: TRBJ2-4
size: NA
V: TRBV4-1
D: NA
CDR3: CASSQEQAPNIRYF
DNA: TGCGCCAGCAGCCAAGAACAGGCCCCAAACATTCGGTACTTC

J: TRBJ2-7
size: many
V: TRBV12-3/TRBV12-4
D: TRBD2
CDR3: CASSYSGMVPYEQYF
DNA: TGTGCCAGCAGTTATAGCGGGATGGTACCCTACGAGCAGTACTTC

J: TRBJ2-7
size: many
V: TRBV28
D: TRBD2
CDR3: CASSLSIGGSREQYF
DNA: TGTGCCAGCAGTTTATCTATTGGCGGGAGTCGCGAGCAGTACTTC

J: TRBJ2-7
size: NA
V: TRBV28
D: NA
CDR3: CASSTHSYEQYF
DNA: TGTGCCAGCAGTACTCACTCCTACGAGCAGTACTTC

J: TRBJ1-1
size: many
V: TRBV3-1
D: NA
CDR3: CASSQGAGVGAEAFF
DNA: TGTGCCAGCAGCCAAGGCGCGGGTGTGGGCGCTGAAGCTTTCTTT

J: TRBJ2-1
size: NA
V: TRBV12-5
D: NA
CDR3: CASGPSYNEQFF
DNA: TGTGCTAGTGGTCCCTCCTACAATGAGCAGTTCTTC

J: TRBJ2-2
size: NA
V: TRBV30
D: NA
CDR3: CAWIHGTTPNTGELFF
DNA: TGTGCCTGGATCCACGGGACGACCCCGAACACCGGGGAGCTGTTTTTT

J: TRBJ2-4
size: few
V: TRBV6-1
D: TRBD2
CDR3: CASMLAGVQNIQYF
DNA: TGTGCCAGCATGCTAGCGGGAGTTCAAAACATTCAGTACTTC

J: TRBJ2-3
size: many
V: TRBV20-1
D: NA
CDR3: CSARESTDTQYF
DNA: TGCAGTGCTAGAGAAAGTACAGATACGCAGTATTTT

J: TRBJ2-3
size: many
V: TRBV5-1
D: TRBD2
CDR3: CASSSRTSGSTDTQYF
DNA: TGTGCCAGCAGTTCTAGGACTAGCGGTAGCACAGATACGCAGTATTTT

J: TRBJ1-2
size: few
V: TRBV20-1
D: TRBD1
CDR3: CSASKTTGARYGYTF
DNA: TGCAGTGCTAGCAAAACGACAGGGGCGCGCTATGGCTACACCTTC

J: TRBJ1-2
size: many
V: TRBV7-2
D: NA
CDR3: CASRPYHTANYGYTF
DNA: TGTGCCAGCAGACCCTATCACACAGCTAACTATGGCTACACCTTC

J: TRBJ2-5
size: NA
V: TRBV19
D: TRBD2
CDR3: CASSILAGLEETQYF
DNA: TGTGCCAGTAGTATTCTAGCGGGACTGGAGGAGACCCAGTACTTC